Listed below are T cell receptor beta chains from one sample, sequenced in a study of cytomegalovirus exposure and HLA in healthy donors. TCRdb's table, derived via immunoSEQ multiplex PCR, lists solely in-frame clones and lacks some. There are some 180,000 clones in the sample; more than 75% occur only once, and over 1.5% lies in the top ten. Source material: PBMCs. The receptors shown here come from a man aged 35 to 55 in good health and CMV-seronegative. Both conserved end residues are part of each CDR3. Rows may omit the clone size; those that give it use once, few, many or a size class.

clone size: NA; J gene: TRBJ1-1; V gene: TRBV10-1; CDR3 protein: CATTGQGPREAFF
clone size: few; J gene: TRBJ2-1; V gene: TRBV6-1; CDR3 protein: CASSEAGSGSDEQFF
clone size: NA; J gene: TRBJ2-1; V gene: TRBV28; CDR3 protein: CASRLAGLNYNEQFF
clone size: NA; J gene: TRBJ2-2; V gene: TRBV30; CDR3 protein: CAWRRERAGELFF
clone size: NA; J gene: TRBJ2-7; V gene: TRBV7-2; CDR3 protein: CASSLSYEQYF
clone size: once; J gene: TRBJ2-7; V gene: TRBV9; CDR3 protein: CASSLGEGSSYEQYF
clone size: once; J gene: TRBJ2-5; V gene: TRBV7-2; CDR3 protein: CASSLVRQETQYF
clone size: NA; J gene: TRBJ2-1; V gene: TRBV5-1; CDR3 protein: CASSLDDRGRGNEQFF
clone size: NA; J gene: TRBJ1-3; V gene: TRBV30; CDR3 protein: CAWSGSRDRGTNTIYF
clone size: NA; J gene: TRBJ2-3; V gene: TRBV9; CDR3 protein: CASSVSGSTDTQYF
clone size: NA; J gene: TRBJ1-2; V gene: TRBV10-3; CDR3 protein: CAISDMVAGYTF
clone size: NA; J gene: TRBJ1-1; V gene: TRBV6-1; CDR3 protein: CASSVDPQGSAFF
clone size: NA; J gene: TRBJ2-2; V gene: TRBV9; CDR3 protein: CASSVDPAGTGELFF
clone size: NA; J gene: TRBJ2-1; V gene: TRBV5-8; CDR3 protein: CASSSTGVGNYNEQFF
clone size: few; J gene: TRBJ1-1; V gene: TRBV4-3; CDR3 protein: CASSLGGWNTEAFF
clone size: NA; J gene: TRBJ1-5; V gene: TRBV4-1; CDR3 protein: CASSQRQGEGQPQHF